The T cell receptor (beta chain) under discussion was sequenced for a study of blood T cell repertoires in COVID-19. Overall study: T cells, B-cell-depleted T cells, or PBMCs provided the cDNA or gDNA that served as material.

Germline-derived CDR1 and CDR2 are SGHRS and YFSETQ. J gave up 1 base and V 4 bases, and 4 bases lay outside the gene matches. This CDR3 has 14 amino acids. In the authors' workflow: Reference gene primer amplification in the assay estimated nucleated cell counts. Generated by immunoSEQ multiplex PCR, the TCRdb table keeps only in-frame clones and is missing some. Clonal size and the V and J genes are those of that table, whereas D and trimming came from the DNA. Of about 140,000 clones listed, about 86% are singletons. This sequence joins TRBV5-1 and TRBJ2-5, with 7 bases identical to TRBD1. Sequencing was done on a sample of peripheral blood. The origin of this receptor is a human donor in a cohort sampled during active COVID-19. The CDR3: CASSTGQVQETQYF. The CDR3 nucleotides read TGCGCCAGCAGCACCGGACAGGTCCAAGAGACCCAGTACTTC.